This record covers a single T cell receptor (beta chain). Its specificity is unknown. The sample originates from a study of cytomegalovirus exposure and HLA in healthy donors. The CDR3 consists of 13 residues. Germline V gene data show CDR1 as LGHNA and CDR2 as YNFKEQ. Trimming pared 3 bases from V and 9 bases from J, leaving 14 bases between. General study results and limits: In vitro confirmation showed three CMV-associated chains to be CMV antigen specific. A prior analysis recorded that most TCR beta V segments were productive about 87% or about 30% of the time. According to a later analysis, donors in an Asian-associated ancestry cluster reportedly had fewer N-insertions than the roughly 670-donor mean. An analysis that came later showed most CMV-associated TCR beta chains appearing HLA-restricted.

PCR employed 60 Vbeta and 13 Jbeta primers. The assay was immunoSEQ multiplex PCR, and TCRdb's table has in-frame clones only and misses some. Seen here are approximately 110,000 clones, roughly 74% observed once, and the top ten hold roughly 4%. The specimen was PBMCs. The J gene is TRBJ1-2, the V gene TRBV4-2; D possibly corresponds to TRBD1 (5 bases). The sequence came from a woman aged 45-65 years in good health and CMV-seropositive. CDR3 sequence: CASSHPRDSRYTF. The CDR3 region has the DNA TGTGCCAGCAGCCACCCACGGGACTCGCGCTACACCTTC.